The rows below give T cell receptor beta chains drawn from one sample of a study of T cells in Graves' hyperthyroidism and ophthalmopathy. TCRdb reprocessed the multiplex PCR reads via MiXCR and lists one record per CDR3 protein. The sample holds a few hundred thousand distinct CDR3 sequences, about 14% seen once. The sample was blood. These receptors were obtained from a man aged 25-45 years with Graves' hyperthyroidism that later progressed to Graves' ophthalmopathy. Each CDR3 is given with its conserved first and last residue. A D gene is named only where the DNA matches it firmly. Part of the rows lack a size; the others show once, few, many or a class for expanded clones.

CDR3aa	CDR3nt	v_gene	j_gene	abundance	d_gene
CASSPSGGQETQYF	TGTGCCAGCAGTCCCAGCGGGGGGCAAGAGACCCAGTACTTC	TRBV12-3/TRBV12-4	TRBJ2-5	many	TRBD2
CASSPYRDAKGYSPLHF	TGTGCCAGCAGTCCCTACCGGGACGCGAAAGGCTATTCACCCCTCCACTTT	TRBV12-3/TRBV12-4	TRBJ1-6	few	NA
CASGLGEVFNQPQHF	TGTGCTAGTGGTTTGGGAGAGGTCTTCAATCAGCCCCAGCATTTT	TRBV12-5	TRBJ1-5	many	NA
CASSFQGASGQETQYF	TGTGCCAGCAGCTTCCAGGGGGCGTCGGGGCAAGAGACCCAGTACTTC	TRBV7-7	TRBJ2-5	NA	TRBD1
CASSVALASRTDTQYF	TGTGCCAGCAGCGTAGCCCTTGCGTCTCGTACAGATACGCAGTATTTT	TRBV9	TRBJ2-3	few	NA
CASSSWDRAEEQFF	TGTGCCAGCAGCTCCTGGGACAGGGCTGAGGAGCAGTTCTTC	TRBV11-2	TRBJ2-1	many	TRBD1
CASSAGQFGKLFF	TGTGCCAGCAGCGCGGGCCAGTTTGGAAAACTGTTTTTT	TRBV9	TRBJ1-4	few	NA
CASSLPFVGRNTGELFF	TGTGCCAGCAGCTTACCCTTCGTGGGGCGGAACACCGGGGAGCTGTTTTTT	TRBV7-9	TRBJ2-2	NA	NA
CATSRDQGRWEQYF	TGTGCCACCAGCAGAGACCAGGGACGCTGGGAGCAGTACTTC	TRBV15	TRBJ2-7	NA	NA
CSAPTGAGGYTF	TGCAGTGCGCCGACAGGGGCGGGTGGCTACACCTTC	TRBV20-1	TRBJ1-2	NA	TRBD1
CASSKDRAQGIYGYTF	TGTGCCAGCAGCAAGGACAGGGCTCAAGGGATCTATGGCTACACCTTC	TRBV5-5	TRBJ1-2	many	TRBD1
CAISAGGLYTEAFF	TGTGCCATCAGTGCGGGGGGGCTGTACACTGAAGCTTTCTTT	TRBV10-3	TRBJ1-1	many	NA
CASSQVGAINQPQHF	TGCGCCAGCAGCCAAGTAGGGGCCATCAATCAGCCCCAGCATTTT	TRBV4-1	TRBJ1-5	once	NA
CASSFNGGDTGELFF	TGTGCCAGCAGCTTTAACGGGGGCGACACCGGGGAGCTGTTTTTT	TRBV7-2	TRBJ2-2	many	NA
CAWSQDSNNSPLHF	TGTGCCTGGAGTCAAGACAGCAATAATTCACCCCTCCACTTT	TRBV30	TRBJ1-6	many	NA
CASSIRGDGTLWNQPQHF	TGTGCCAGTAGTATCCGGGGCGACGGGACACTTTGGAATCAGCCCCAGCATTTT	TRBV19	TRBJ1-5	NA	NA
CASSLDGRETQYF	TGTGCCAGCAGCTTAGATGGGAGAGAGACCCAGTACTTC	TRBV7-9	TRBJ2-5	NA	NA
CASSSWDRGKTEAFF	TGTGCCAGCAGTTCCTGGGACAGGGGTAAAACTGAAGCTTTCTTT	TRBV27	TRBJ1-1	NA	TRBD1
CSASVQSGNQPQHF	TGCAGTGCTAGCGTCCAGTCGGGCAATCAGCCCCAGCATTTT	TRBV20-1	TRBJ1-5	NA	NA
CASASGSYNEQFF	TGTGCCAGCGCTAGCGGCTCCTACAATGAGCAGTTCTTC	TRBV12-3/TRBV12-4	TRBJ2-1	many	TRBD2